The 4 T cell receptor beta chains reported below all come from one sample, sequenced in a study of cytomegalovirus exposure and HLA in healthy donors (dated by TCRdb to between 2016 and 2019). The method was the immunoSEQ multiplex PCR assay. A mixture of 60 forward primers for TCR Vbeta segments and 13 reverse primers for TCR Jbeta segments was used in the multiplex PCR. TCRdb obtained this table from immuneACCESS and retained in-frame rearrangements with V and J assigned. These tables miss some clones; where compared with another copy, unresolved V genes account for less than half of the shortfall, and the remainder is unexplained. The sample includes more than 150,000 clones, with about 82% observed a single time. Under 2% of the sample belongs to the ten largest clones. Sequencing was performed on PBMCs. These receptors were collected from a man aged 18 to 30 in good health and CMV-seronegative.

The chain is built from TRBV5-1 and TRBJ1-1; D perhaps matches TRBD1 (5 bases). V lost 4 bases and J lost 4, with 17 bases in between. Germline CDR1 and CDR2: SGHRS and YFSETQ. There are 15 residues in the CDR3. The CDR3: CASSPRGRSGTEAFF. CDR3 coding DNA: TGCGCCAGCAGCCCGCGGGGGAGGTCGGGCACTGAAGCTTTCTTT.

This chain joins TRBV6-1 and TRBJ1-1, with D uncertain. The CDR3 spans 14 residues. Germline CDR1 is MNHNS and CDR2 is SASEGT. Trimming pared 6 bases from V and 3 bases from J, leaving 14 bases between. The CDR3 DNA sequence: TGTGCCAGCAGCGGAGGGATATTGGACACTGAAGCTTTCTTT. It yields the protein CASSGGILDTEAFF.

The table lists this clone with a count of one. The chain recombines TRBV6-5 with TRBJ2-5, with 11 bases lining up with TRBD2. The CDR3 length is 16 residues. Losses at the gene ends were 3 bases for V and 5 bases for J; bases not matched to a gene: 8. Germline assignment: CDR1 MNHEY and CDR2 SVGAGI. CDR3: CASSYRLAGRGETQYF. The CDR3 nucleotides read TGTGCCAGCAGTTATAGACTAGCGGGAAGGGGGGAGACCCAGTACTTC.

The chain has TRBV28 and TRBJ2-5; 8 nucleotides agree with TRBD2. V dropped 6 bases and J dropped 9; count of bases not matched to a gene: 12. Germline V gene lookup returns CDR1 MDHEN and CDR2 SYDVKM. The CDR3 consists of 14 residues. CDR3 nucleotides: TGTGCCAGCAGCAACCAGCGGGGGCCCCGGCCCCAGTACTTC. Residues: CASSNQRGPRPQYF.